Listed below are T cell receptor beta chains from one sample, sequenced in a study of T cell responses to AZD1222 COVID-19 vaccine. TCRdb's table, derived via immunoSEQ multiplex PCR, lists solely in-frame clones and lacks some. The sample contains 150,000 to 250,000 clones, about 93% of which appear only once. This sample comprised peripheral blood, obtained 28 days after the second AZD1222 dose. The receptors originated from an adult who received the AZD1222 COVID-19 vaccine. Both conserved end residues are part of each CDR3. Each record gives: CDR3 DNA, CDR3 protein, clone size, V gene, J gene, D gene, CDR3 length. D genes are given only for firm matches. Clone size, where shown, is once, few, many, or a class for clones that have expanded.

TGTGCCAGCAGCTTAACGGGACAGGGGGGCTATGGCTACACCTTC	CASSLTGQGGYGYTF	.	TRBV7-3	TRBJ1-2	TRBD1	15
TGCGCCAGCAGCCAAGATCTGGGGGCCCCTCCGGCCGAGCAGTACTTC	CASSQDLGAPPAEQYF	once	TRBV4-3	TRBJ2-7	.	16
TGTGCCAGCAGTTACTCGCGTAGGATCAACTATGGCTACACCTTC	CASSYSRRINYGYTF	.	TRBV6-2/TRBV6-3	TRBJ1-2	.	15
TGCGCCAGCAGCCGACCGGGACAGATCTACGAGCAGTACTTC	CASSRPGQIYEQYF	.	TRBV5-1	TRBJ2-7	TRBD1	14
TGTGCCAGCAGCTCCCAGGGGCGCACTGAAGCTTTCTTT	CASSSQGRTEAFF	.	TRBV5-4	TRBJ1-1	.	13
TGTGCCAGCAGCTTAGGGGCGGCGGCGGGGGAGCTGTTTTTT	CASSLGAAAGELFF	.	TRBV11-2	TRBJ2-2	.	14
TGTGCCAGCACGCAGGGTCCGGTCGTCACCTATGGCTACACCTTC	CASTQGPVVTYGYTF	.	TRBV6-5	TRBJ1-2	.	15
TGTGCCAGCAGTTACTCGTCGGGCCTCTATGGCTACACCTTC	CASSYSSGLYGYTF	.	TRBV6-5	TRBJ1-2	.	14
TGTGCCATCAGTGATGCTCACATGAGCACGCAGTATTTT	CAISDAHMSTQYF	.	TRBV10-3	TRBJ2-3	.	13
TGCGCCAGCAGCGAAATCCTAGGGGCCGGGGAGCTGTTTTTT	CASSEILGAGELFF	.	TRBV10-1	TRBJ2-2	.	14
TGTGCCAGCGCCTCCACCTACGAGCAGTACTTC	CASASTYEQYF	.	TRBV12-3/TRBV12-4	TRBJ2-7	.	11
TGTGCCAGCAACTCTGGACTAGCCTTCTACGAGCAGTACTTC	CASNSGLAFYEQYF	.	TRBV28	TRBJ2-7	TRBD2	14
TGCGCCAGCAGCCTAGGGGGTATCCTTGGGAATGAGCAGTTCTTC	CASSLGGILGNEQFF	.	TRBV5-1	TRBJ2-1	.	15
TGTGCCAGCAGTTACTCCGGAGGAAACTACAATGAGCAGTTCTTC	CASSYSGGNYNEQFF	once	TRBV6-5	TRBJ2-1	.	15
TGTGCCAGCAGCCCAGAAGCCTACTACAATGAGCAGTTCTTC	CASSPEAYYNEQFF	few	TRBV7-3	TRBJ2-1	.	14
TGTGCCAGCAGTTTAGAGGGGGCCAACGTCCTGACTTTC	CASSLEGANVLTF	.	TRBV12-3/TRBV12-4	TRBJ2-6	.	13
TGTGCCAGCAGTGAGGTGGGGAAAGGGGACTATGGCTACACCTTC	CASSEVGKGDYGYTF	.	TRBV6-1	TRBJ1-2	.	15
TGTGCCAGCAGGATTCGGGGGATGAACACTGAAGCTTTCTTT	CASRIRGMNTEAFF	.	TRBV5-8	TRBJ1-1	.	14
TGTGCCAGCAGTTTACATGGGGATACGCAGTATTTT	CASSLHGDTQYF	.	TRBV12-3/TRBV12-4	TRBJ2-3	.	12
TGTGCCAGCAGTTTAGGGGCAGGGGCTCCTAACGAGCAGTACTTC	CASSLGAGAPNEQYF	.	TRBV27	TRBJ2-7	.	15
TGTGCCAGCAGTTCCCTACAGGGGGGAGCCCAGCATTTT	CASSSLQGGAQHF	.	TRBV12-3/TRBV12-4	TRBJ1-5	TRBD1	13
TGTGCCAGCAGCATTAGCCTAGCGGGGGGGCAAGAGACCCAGTACTTC	CASSISLAGGQETQYF	.	TRBV7-9	TRBJ2-5	TRBD2	16
TGTGCCAGCCGACCGGGACAGCTCTATGGCTACACCTTC	CASRPGQLYGYTF	.	TRBV12-3/TRBV12-4	TRBJ1-2	TRBD1	13
TGTGCCAGCAGTTACAGGGGGAAGACTAATGAAAAACTGTTTTTT	CASSYRGKTNEKLFF	.	TRBV6-2/TRBV6-3	TRBJ1-4	.	15
TGTGCCAGCTCACCTGCCGGGACTAGCGGGGGGTCCTCCTCCTACAATGAGCAGTTCTTC	CASSPAGTSGGSSSYNEQFF	once	TRBV18	TRBJ2-1	TRBD2	20
TGTGCCAGCAGTTGGACGGGCAGGGGGATAATAACTAATGAAAAACTGTTTTTT	CASSWTGRGIITNEKLFF	.	TRBV27	TRBJ1-4	TRBD1	18
TGTGCCATCAGTACTAGGGACAGGGGGAACACTGAAGCTTTCTTT	CAISTRDRGNTEAFF	.	TRBV10-3	TRBJ1-1	TRBD1	15
TGTGCCAGCAGCTTAGATCCGGGCAGGGGAAACACTGAAGCTTTCTTT	CASSLDPGRGNTEAFF	.	TRBV7-9	TRBJ1-1	.	16
TGTGCCAGCAGCGGATGGGAAAGTGGAAACACCATATATTTT	CASSGWESGNTIYF	.	TRBV3-1/TRBV3-2	TRBJ1-3	.	14
TGTGCCAGCAGCACGGGGACAGGATCGGGCACTGAAGCTTTCTTT	CASSTGTGSGTEAFF	.	TRBV7-9	TRBJ1-1	TRBD1	15
TGTGCCAGCAAGGGGCAGTTGAACACTGAAGCTTTCTTT	CASKGQLNTEAFF	.	TRBV2	TRBJ1-1	.	13